This record looks at one T cell receptor (beta chain) sequence and its context. Generated by immunoSEQ multiplex PCR, the TCRdb table keeps only in-frame clones and is missing some. The profile shows approximately 150,000 clones, less than 90% of them singletons. This entry belongs to a study of blood T cell repertoires in COVID-19. V shed 2 bases and J shed 1 base, with 11 bases lying between them. Germline CDR1 reads MNHEY; CDR2 reads SVGEGT. There are 15 residues in the CDR3. The clonotype was recovered from a woman between 45 and 65 years old who had recovered from COVID-19. What was sequenced was PBMCs or T cells enriched from blood (not recorded which). The rearrangement links TRBV6-2 or TRBV6-3 to TRBJ1-1, with D perhaps matching TRBD1 (6 bases). The CDR3 coding sequence is TGTGCCAGCAGTTACCCCAGAGGGGGGAACACTGAAGCTTTCTTT. It encodes CASSYPRGGNTEAFF.